This T cell receptor (beta chain) emerged from a study of spatial heterogeneity in lung cancer. Study details: The library had UMIs, and each TCR and UMI pair averaged more than ten raw reads. Overall study findings and caveats: Counts of expanded intratumoral alpha and beta TCRs tracked tumor mutation counts.

Sample time point: sample taken at primary tumor resection. Every individual TCR cDNA molecule carried its own unique molecular identifier, which allowed correction of PCR and sequencing errors. TCRdb re-derived calls from the 5' RACE reads in MiXCR, one entry per CDR3 protein. Of about 23,000 distinct CDR3 sequences listed, around 6% are singletons. Between the trimmed V and J ends, which lost 4 bases and 3 bases, there was a span of 10 bases. The CDR3 is made up of 14 amino acids. A remark on this clonotype: Its antigen is still unknown.

The chain joins TRBV12-3 or TRBV12-4 to TRBJ1-5, with a weak D call TRBD1 (5 bases). Sequencing used lung tumor tissue, obtained at surgery. This sequence was found in a male donor with early-stage non-small cell lung cancer. The CDR3 DNA follows: TGTGCCAGCAGTTGGCCGGGGCCCAATCAGCCCCAGCATTTT. This sequence encodes CASSWPGPNQPQHF.